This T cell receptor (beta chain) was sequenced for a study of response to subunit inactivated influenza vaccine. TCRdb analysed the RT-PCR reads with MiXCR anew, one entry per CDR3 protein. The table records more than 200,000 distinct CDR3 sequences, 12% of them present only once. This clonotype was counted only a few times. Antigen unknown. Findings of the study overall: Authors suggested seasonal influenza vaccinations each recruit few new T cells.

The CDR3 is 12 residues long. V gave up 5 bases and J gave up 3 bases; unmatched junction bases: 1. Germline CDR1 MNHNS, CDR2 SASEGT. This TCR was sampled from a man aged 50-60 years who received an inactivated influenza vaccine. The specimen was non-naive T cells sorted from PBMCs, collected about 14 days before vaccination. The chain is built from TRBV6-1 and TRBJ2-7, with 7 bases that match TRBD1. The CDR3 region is CASSTGVYEQYF. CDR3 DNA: TGTGCCAGCAGTACAGGGGTCTACGAGCAGTACTTC.